The clone carrying this T cell receptor (beta chain) has more than one count but fewer than ten. This record belongs to a study of T cell changes during pregnancy in multiple sclerosis. The table came from immunoSEQ multiplex PCR; TCRdb's copy has only in-frame clones and leaves some out. The table records approximately 100,000 clones, approximately 90% of them present only once. Trimming removed 6 bases from V and 2 bases from J, with 13 bases in between. Germline CDR1 is MNHNY and CDR2 is SVGAGI (reference sequence). The length of the CDR3 is 14 residues. The chain employs TRBV6-6 and TRBJ1-2, with D perhaps TRBD1 (5 bases). The source was peripheral blood, collected in the second trimester of pregnancy. This sequence was found in a female donor with multiple sclerosis, enrolled in a pregnancy study. CDR3 coding DNA: TGTGCCAGCAGCCCCACCGCAGGGAACTATGGCTACACCTTC. Translation gives CASSPTAGNYGYTF.